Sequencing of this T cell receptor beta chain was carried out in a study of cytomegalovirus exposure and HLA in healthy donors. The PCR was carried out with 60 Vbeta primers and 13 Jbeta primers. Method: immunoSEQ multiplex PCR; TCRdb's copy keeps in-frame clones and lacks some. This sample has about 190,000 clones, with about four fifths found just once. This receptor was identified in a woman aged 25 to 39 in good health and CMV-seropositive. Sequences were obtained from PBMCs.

CDR3 in amino acids: CARNRDRGGGYTF. CDR3 nucleotide sequence: TGTGCCAGAAACCGGGACAGGGGGGGAGGCTACACCTTC. The chain employs TRBV27 and TRBJ1-2, with 11 positions matching TRBD1. The length of the CDR3 is 13 residues. The ends lost 9 bases at V and 8 bases at J; junction bases unmatched: 8. Germline V gene sequence: CDR1 MNHEY, CDR2 SMNVEV (reference sequence).